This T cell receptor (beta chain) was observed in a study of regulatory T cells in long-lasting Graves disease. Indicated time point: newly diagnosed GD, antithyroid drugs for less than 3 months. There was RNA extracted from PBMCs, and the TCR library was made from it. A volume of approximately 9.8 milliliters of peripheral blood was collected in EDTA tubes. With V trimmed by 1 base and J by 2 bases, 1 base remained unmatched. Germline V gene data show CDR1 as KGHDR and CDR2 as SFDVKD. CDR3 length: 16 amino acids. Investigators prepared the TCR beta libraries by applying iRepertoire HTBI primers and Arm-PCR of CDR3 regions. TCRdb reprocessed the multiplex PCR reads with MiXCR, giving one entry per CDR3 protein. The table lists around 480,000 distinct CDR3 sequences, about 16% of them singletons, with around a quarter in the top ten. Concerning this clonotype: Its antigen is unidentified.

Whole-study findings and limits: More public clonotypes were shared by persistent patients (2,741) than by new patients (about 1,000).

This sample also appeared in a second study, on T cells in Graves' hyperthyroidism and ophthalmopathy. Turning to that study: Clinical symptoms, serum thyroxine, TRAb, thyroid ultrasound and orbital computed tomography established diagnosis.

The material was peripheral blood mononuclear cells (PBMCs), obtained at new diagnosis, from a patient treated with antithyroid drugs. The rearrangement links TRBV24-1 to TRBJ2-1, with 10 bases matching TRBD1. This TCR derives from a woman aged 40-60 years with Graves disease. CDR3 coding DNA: TGTGCCACCAGTGATTTAGGGACAGGGGCCTACAATGAGCAGTTCTTC. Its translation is CATSDLGTGAYNEQFF.